Shown below are 25 T cell receptor beta chains from a single sample sequenced in a study of T-cell reconstitution after alpha-beta-depleted transplantation in children (dated by TCRdb to 2016 to 2018). To prepare the library, PCR was applied. TCRdb names Illumina HiSeq 2500 as the instrument used. TCR library preparation used molecular barcoding, with unique molecular identifiers applied to normalize quantification of the TCRbeta repertoire. Through fastp at Q25 and MiXCR, TCRdb rebuilt clones from the public reads, retaining in-frame beta chains. Each record represents a unique CDR3 protein, reported with the most common genes and DNA among its rows. For this sample there are around 370,000 distinct CDR3 sequences; 10% to 13% appear just once. Approximately 2.3% of the sample is held by the ten biggest clonotypes. Sample: PBMCs from the stem cell graft donor, taken from the stem cell graft. The receptors derive from a human donor who donated a stem cell graft to a child with acute lymphoblastic leukemia.

There are a few counts of this clonotype. This chain links TRBV19 with TRBJ1-6; TRBD1 agrees at 7 bases. The CDR3 totals 14 residues. Germline assignment: CDR1 LNHDA and CDR2 SQIVND (reference sequence). Germline trimming cut 6 bases from V and 9 bases from J; bases unmatched to any gene: 8. The chain's CDR3 is CASRLTGIGSPLHF. CDR3 nucleotide sequence: TGTGCCAGTAGGCTGACAGGGATTGGTTCACCCCTCCACTTT.

This clonotype was picked up many times. This rearrangement joins TRBV12-3 or TRBV12-4 to TRBJ2-1, with 9 positions matching TRBD2. With V trimmed by 5 bases and J by 4 bases, 6 bases remained unmatched. CDR3 size: 15 residues. CDR3 DNA: TGTGCCAGCAGTACCTTAGCGGGAGAGTACAATGAGCAGTTCTTC. It is translated as CASSTLAGEYNEQFF.

The gene calls are TRBV12-3 or TRBV12-4 and TRBJ2-3; 14 bases map to TRBD2. The CDR3 runs to 21 residues. With V trimmed by 2 bases and J by 5 bases, 18 bases remained unmatched. The CDR3: CASSLNDRLAGGRTIVDTQYF. The CDR3, as DNA: TGTGCCAGCAGTTTAAATGACCGACTAGCGGGAGGGCGAACAATAGTAGATACGCAGTATTTT.

This clonotype was seen repeatedly, ten times or more. The genes are TRBV7-9 and TRBJ1-1; TRBD1 is a possible D gene (6 bases). The CDR3 runs to 14 residues. Germline V gene lookup returns CDR1 SEHNR and CDR2 FQNEAQ (reference sequence). V gave up 6 bases and J gave up 5 bases, with 16 bases separating them. Here the CDR3 DNA reads TGTGCCAGCAGTCCATACAGGGAAAATACTGAAGCTTTCTTT. It codes for CASSPYRENTEAFF.

V and J are TRBV27 and TRBJ2-3, with 13 bases that match TRBD2. The germline V gene encodes CDR1 MNHEY and CDR2 SMNVEV (reference sequence). V shed 5 bases and J 3 bases; nucleotides not matched to a gene: 8. This CDR3 has 17 amino acids. The CDR3 DNA follows: TGTGCCAGCAGTCCCCCGGGACTAGCGGGAACGACAGATACGCAGTATTTT. This codes for CASSPPGLAGTTDTQYF.

This chain uses TRBV5-1 with TRBJ2-3; weak D call: TRBD2 (6 bases). Trimming shortened V by 1 base and J by 1 base, and 10 bases separated the two germline ends. The CDR3 consists of 15 residues. Looked up from germline, CDR1 is SGHRS and CDR2 is YFSETQ. CDR3 sequence: CASSLPSAGTDTQYF. In DNA, the CDR3 is TGCGCCAGCAGCTTGCCTAGCGCGGGCACAGATACGCAGTATTTT. Combining the CDR3 with reference TRBV5-1 and TRBJ2-3 gives the whole variable domain KAGVTQTPRYLIKTRGQQVTLSCSPISGHRSVSWYQQTPGQGLQFLFEYFSETQRNKGNFPGRFSGRQFSNSRSEMNVSTLELGDSALYLCASSLPSAGTDTQYFGPGTRLTVL.

This clonotype was seen more than once but under ten times. The rearrangement uses TRBV9 and TRBJ1-1; maybe TRBD1 (5 bases). V was cut by 2 bases and J by 11 bases, with 16 bases left in between. The length of the CDR3 is 13 residues. Germline V lookup: CDR1 SGDLS, CDR2 YYNGEE. The CDR3 DNA reads TGTGCCAGCAGCGTCCAAAGCGGGGCGGAGGCTTTCTTT. Translation: CASSVQSGAEAFF.

This clonotype was recorded a few times. This chain uses TRBV12-3 or TRBV12-4 with TRBJ1-1; 10 bases map to TRBD1. With V trimmed by 5 bases and J by 11 bases, 5 bases remained unmatched. The CDR3 is 12 amino acids. CDR3 sequence: CASSGQGDSAFF. As DNA, the CDR3 is TGTGCCAGCAGTGGACAGGGGGATTCCGCTTTCTTT.

This clonotype appeared a few times. The CDR3 region has the DNA TGCGCCAGCAGCCGCGGGACAGATTCCTACTATGGCTACACCTTC. This codes for CASSRGTDSYYGYTF. The chain uses TRBV5-1 and TRBJ1-2; TRBD1 aligns across 7 bases. The V and J ends lost 4 bases and 3 bases, in that order; junction bases with no gene match: 9. The germline CDR1 and CDR2 sequences are SGHRS and YFSETQ. This CDR3 contains 15 residues.

This clonotype was counted many times. This chain links TRBV27 with TRBJ2-6; TRBD1 is a possible D gene (6 bases). CDR3 length equals 16 residues. Trimming removed 3 bases at V and 0 bases at J, with 9 bases between. Germline CDR1 reads MNHEY; CDR2 reads SMNVEV (reference sequence). CDR3 sequence (DNA): TGTGCCAGCAGTTTTGGCAGGGGCTCTGGGGCCAACGTCCTGACTTTC. It translates to CASSFGRGSGANVLTF. Supplemented by reference TRBV27 and TRBJ2-6, the full variable domain reads EAQVTQNPRYLITVTGKKLTVTCSQNMNHEYMSWYRQDPGLGLRQIYYSMNVEVTDKGDVPEGYKVSRKEKRNFPLILESPSPNQTSLYFCASSFGRGSGANVLTFGAGSRLTVL.

This clonotype was counted a few times. This chain joins TRBV4-3 and TRBJ2-1; 7 positions agree with TRBD2. The germline CDR1 and CDR2 sequences are LGHNA and YSLEER. This CDR3 is built from 16 residues. Trimming cost V 0 bases and J 5 bases; bases outside gene matches: 7. The DNA of the CDR3 is TGCGCCAGCAGCCAAGACCCTTGGCGGGAGAACAATGAGCAGTTCTTC. Amino acids: CASSQDPWRENNEQFF.

At least ten counts were recorded for this clonotype. V usage is TRBV29-1 and J usage is TRBJ2-5; TRBD1 aligns across 10 bases. This CDR3 comprises 13 residues. Germline values: CDR1 SQVTM, CDR2 ANQGSEA. V gave up 6 bases and J gave up 5 bases; unmatched junction bases: 6. CDR3 loop: CSVRTGGSETQYF. CDR3 bases: TGCAGCGTCCGGACAGGGGGGTCGGAGACCCAGTACTTC. Based on the CDR3 plus reference TRBV29-1 and TRBJ2-5, the full variable domain is SAVISQKPSRDICQRGTSLTIQCQVDSQVTMMFWYRQQPGQSLTLIATANQGSEATYESGFVIDKFPISRPNLTFSTLTVSNMSPEDSSIYLCSVRTGGSETQYFGPGTRLLVL.

This clonotype was recorded a few times. The chain recombines TRBV27 with TRBJ1-1; no firm D call. CDR1 and CDR2 from the germline V gene are MNHEY and SMNVEV (reference sequence). CDR3 length equals 14 residues. The V end was cut by 3 bases, the J end by 2 bases, with 10 bases between. This chain's CDR3 is CASSFVGENTEAFF. For the CDR3, the DNA is TGTGCCAGCAGTTTCGTAGGCGAAAACACTGAAGCTTTCTTT.

This clonotype was picked up a small number of times. The J gene is TRBJ2-1, the V gene TRBV11-2; 10 bases are a match to TRBD1. Unmatched junction bases numbered 10, after V lost 0 bases and J lost 8 bases. The CDR3 runs to 17 residues. The germline V gene encodes CDR1 SGHAT and CDR2 FQNNGV. The CDR3 loop is CASSLDGGTGVSDEQFF. Written as DNA, the CDR3 is TGTGCCAGCAGCTTAGATGGGGGGACAGGGGTTTCGGATGAGCAGTTCTTC. Drawing the rest from reference TRBV11-2 and TRBJ2-1, the complete variable domain is EAGVAQSPRYKIIEKRQSVAFWCNPISGHATLYWYQQILGQGPKLLIQFQNNGVVDDSQLPKDRFSAERLKGVDSTLKIQPAKLEDSAVYLCASSLDGGTGVSDEQFFGPGTRLTVL.

This clonotype was seen a few times. The rearrangement uses TRBV20-1 and TRBJ2-7; no clear D gene. V was clipped by 1 base and J by 4 bases, with 11 bases between them. Germline lookup yields CDR1 DFQATT and CDR2 SNEGSKA (reference sequence). There are 13 residues in the CDR3. The CDR3 DNA sequence: TGCAGTGCTAGAGGCCCCACGGGTTACGAGCAGTACTTC. Protein product: CSARGPTGYEQYF.

The rearrangement uses TRBV24-1 and TRBJ2-2; D call uncertain. This CDR3 has 13 amino acids. Trimming stripped 2 bases from V and 3 bases from J, with 3 bases between. CDR1 is KGHDR and CDR2 is SFDVKD in the germline V gene. The CDR3 DNA reads as TGTGCCACCAGTGATTCCTACACCGGGGAGCTGTTTTTT. It encodes CATSDSYTGELFF.

This clonotype showed up just a few times. The CDR3 nucleotides are TGTGCCAGCAGCTTCCCCGGGACAGGGAGGGAGACCCAGTACTTC. Amino acids: CASSFPGTGRETQYF. The chain joins TRBV7-2 to TRBJ2-5, with 9 bases matching TRBD1. The CDR3 consists of 15 residues. Germline values: CDR1 SGHTA, CDR2 FQGNSA. V shed 3 bases, J shed 5 bases, and the junction held 7 bases outside the gene matches.

This clonotype was seen ten or more times. The V call is TRBV4-1, the J call TRBJ2-4; no reliable D call. This CDR3 has 14 amino acids. In germline, CDR1 is MGHRA, CDR2 YSYEKL. V lost 5 bases and J lost 0, with 8 bases in between. CDR3 sequence (DNA): TGCGCCAGCAGCTTGCCAGTAGCCAAAAACATTCAGTACTTC. Translation: CASSLPVAKNIQYF.

This clonotype has just a few counts. At one end, the junction sequence differs from germline, possibly due to a read error. V usage is TRBV12-3 or TRBV12-4 and J usage is TRBJ2-5, with 10 bases aligning to TRBD2. The CDR3 extends over 14 amino acids. DNA for the CDR3: TGTGCCAGCAGTCTAGCGGGAGCGATAGGGACCCAGTACTTC. Its translation: CASSLAGAIGTQYF.

This clonotype was seen only once. CDR3 sequence: CASSRTHNQPQHF. The CDR3 DNA reads TGTGCCAGCAGCAGGACACACAATCAGCCCCAGCATTTT. The rearrangement links TRBV3-1 to TRBJ1-5; tentative D call: TRBD1 (5 bases). The CDR3 length is 13 residues. Trimming took 5 bases from V and 3 from J, leaving 8 bases between them. The germline V gene has CDR1 LGHDT and CDR2 YNNKEL (reference sequence).

Notes on this clonotype: Relative to the germline gene, one junction end is altered; a read error may explain this. The CDR3 spells CIASGSSGYRTDTQYF. DNA for the CDR3: TGCATTGCTAGTGGGTCTAGCGGGTACCGCACAGATACGCAGTATTTT. The chain has TRBV20-1 and TRBJ2-3; 8 bases match TRBD2. Germline CDR1 DFQATT, CDR2 SNEGSKA (reference sequence). This CDR3 region has 16 residues.

The V and J genes are TRBV5-6 and TRBJ2-1, with D perhaps TRBD1 or TRBD2 (5 bases each). This CDR3 is built from 14 residues. The ends were cut back, 9 bases at V and 3 bases at J, with 16 bases in the middle. Germline CDR1 SGHDT, CDR2 YYEEEE. The DNA of the CDR3 is TGTGCCATGAGCCCGGGGACCTTCTACAATGAGCAGTTCTTC. It translates to CAMSPGTFYNEQFF.

This clonotype was seen a handful of times. The chain carries TRBV20-1 and TRBJ2-1, with 7 positions matching TRBD2. CDR3 length: 14 residues. Germline V CDR1 and CDR2: DFQATT, SNEGSKA (reference sequence). V lost 6 bases and J lost 3; bases outside the gene matches: 8. This chain's CDR3 is CSARASGVYNEQFF. In DNA form, the CDR3 reads TGCAGTGCCCGAGCTAGCGGAGTCTACAATGAGCAGTTCTTC.

The genes are TRBV11-2 and TRBJ2-3; TRBD1 or TRBD2 may be the D gene (5 bases each). Germline lookup yields CDR1 SGHAT and CDR2 FQNNGV. V dropped 3 bases and J dropped 4 bases, with 14 bases sitting between them. The CDR3 has 15 residues. CDR3 protein: CASSFRGREPDTQYF. In nucleotides, the CDR3 is TGTGCCAGCAGCTTTAGGGGCAGGGAGCCAGATACGCAGTATTTT.

The sample holds a few counts of this clonotype. V and J are TRBV7-2 and TRBJ2-3; weak D call: TRBD1 (5 bases). Germline CDR1 SGHTA, CDR2 FQGNSA. Trimming pared 6 bases from V and 6 bases from J, leaving 13 bases between. CDR3 length equals 13 residues. The CDR3 DNA reads as TGTGCCAGCAGACATCCACCAGGGGATACGCAGTATTTT. This gives the protein CASRHPPGDTQYF. The full variable domain, in which reference TRBV7-2 and TRBJ2-3 provide the parts outside the CDR3, is GAGVSQSPSNKVTEKGKDVELRCDPISGHTALYWYRQSLGQGLEFLIYFQGNSAPDKSGLPSDRFSAERTGGSVSTLTIQRTQQEDSAVYLCASRHPPGDTQYFGPGTRLTVL.